Below, 13 T cell receptor beta chains from the same sample are listed, as sequenced in a study of blood T cell repertoires in COVID-19. Sequencing was performed with immunoSEQ multiplex PCR; in TCRdb, only in-frame clones are kept and a portion is missing. Of 90,000 to 130,000 clones listed, about three quarters were seen once; the top ten hold around 1.7%. Sequencing input: peripheral blood. The receptors derive from a middle-aged woman with acute or convalescent COVID-19.

This clone was observed a handful of times. The chain combines TRBV5-6 with TRBJ2-1; a weak D match, TRBD2 (6 bases). Germline V CDR1 and CDR2: SGHDT, YYEEEE. This CDR3 contains 17 residues. V was cut by 4 bases and J by 0 bases, with 17 bases left in between. CDR3 nucleotide sequence: TGTGCCAGCAGCCCCCGAGGAGGGGACCTCTCCTACAATGAGCAGTTCTTC. Translating it yields CASSPRGGDLSYNEQFF.

This chain uses TRBV7-9 with TRBJ2-5, with TRBD1 matching over 7 bases. Per germline, CDR1 SEHNR and CDR2 FQNEAQ (reference sequence). V dropped 1 base and J dropped 5; count of bases not matched to a gene: 16. The CDR3 totals 18 residues. The CDR3 coding sequence is TGTGCCAGCAGCTTAGATTGGCGCAACAGGGGCGGCGGGGAGACCCAGTACTTC. Protein: CASSLDWRNRGGGETQYF.

V usage is TRBV7-9 and J usage is TRBJ1-1; the D is unclear. Trimming took off 1 base at V and 2 bases at J, with 5 bases between the two ends. The CDR3 has 13 amino acids. CDR1 is SEHNR, CDR2 FQNEAQ, per germline (reference sequence). The CDR3 region has the DNA TGTGCCAGCAGCTTAGGGGCAAACACTGAAGCTTTCTTT. It encodes CASSLGANTEAFF.

This clone was counted only a few times. J is TRBJ1-5 and V is TRBV7-2, with D possibly being TRBD1 (5 bases). The V gene lost 2 bases and the J gene lost 3 bases, with 14 bases spanning the gap. Germline CDR1 SGHTA, CDR2 FQGNSA. The CDR3 loop spans 16 amino acids. The CDR3 here is CASSLYTRQTNQPQHF. CDR3 nucleotides: TGTGCCAGCAGCTTATATACTCGACAGACCAATCAGCCCCAGCATTTT.

This chain joins TRBV5-5 and TRBJ2-3, with TRBD1 identical over 9 bases. CDR3 size: 15 residues. Germline assignment: CDR1 SGHKS and CDR2 YYEKEE (reference sequence). J gave up 5 bases and V 4 bases, and 8 bases lay outside the gene matches. Written as DNA, the CDR3 is TGTGCCAGCAGCATAGGACAGGGGCGCGTAGATACGCAGTATTTT. Protein product: CASSIGQGRVDTQYF. Combining the CDR3 with reference TRBV5-5 and TRBJ2-3 gives the whole variable domain DAGVTQSPTHLIKTRGQQVTLRCSPISGHKSVSWYQQVLGQGPQFIFQYYEKEERGRGNFPDRFSARQFPNYSSELNVNALLLGDSALYLCASSIGQGRVDTQYFGPGTRLTVL.

The chain is built from TRBV5-4 and TRBJ2-5, with 8 bases lining up with TRBD2. The germline V gene encodes CDR1 SGHNT and CDR2 YYREEE (reference sequence). V trimming: 1 base; J trimming: 3 bases; junction bases outside the gene matches: 5. The CDR3 spans 15 residues. The CDR3: CASSLTGGQKETQYF. CDR3 in DNA: TGTGCCAGCAGCTTGACGGGGGGGCAAAAAGAGACCCAGTACTTC.

V and J are TRBV30 and TRBJ1-2; D remains ambiguous. CDR1 and CDR2 (germline): GTSNPN, SVGIG (reference sequence). The V end was cut by 5 bases, the J end by 4 bases, with 17 bases between. The CDR3 loop spans 14 amino acids. CDR3 amino acids: CAWANGKRGYGYTF. In DNA, the CDR3 is TGTGCCTGGGCCAACGGGAAGCGTGGCTATGGCTACACCTTC. Drawing the rest from reference TRBV30 and TRBJ1-2, the complete variable domain is SQTIHQWPATLVQPVGSPLSLECTVEGTSNPNLYWYRQAAGRGLQLLFYSVGIGQISSEVPQNLSASRPQDRQFILSSKKLLLSDSGFYLCAWANGKRGYGYTFGSGTRLTVV.

This clone was recorded a few times. V usage is TRBV5-1 and J usage is TRBJ2-7, with unresolved D. Trimming pared 3 bases from V and 2 bases from J, leaving 3 bases between. The V gene's germline CDR1 is SGHRS and CDR2 YFSETQ. CDR3 length equals 11 residues. The CDR3 nucleotides read TGCGCCAGCAGCTCAACCTACGAGCAGTACTTC. The encoded protein is CASSSTYEQYF.

The chain recombines TRBV29-1 with TRBJ1-2; 7 bases line up with TRBD1. The length of the CDR3 is 12 residues. CDR1 is SQVTM and CDR2 is ANQGSEA in the germline V gene. V lost 7 bases to trimming and J lost 2 bases; unmatched junction nucleotides: 4. The CDR3: CSEETGNYGYTF. CDR3 nucleotides: TGCAGCGAAGAGACAGGGAACTATGGCTACACCTTC.

The gene calls are TRBV5-6 and TRBJ2-6; D gene uncertain. Trimming left V 4 bases short and J 8 bases short, with 4 bases between. Germline V CDR1 and CDR2: SGHDT, YYEEEE. The CDR3 runs to 11 residues. The CDR3 region has the DNA TGTGCCAGCAGCCTTACCAACGTCCTGACTTTC. Residues: CASSLTNVLTF.

The rearrangement joins TRBV20-1 to TRBJ1-2, with D maybe TRBD1 (5 bases). Germline CDR1 DFQATT, CDR2 SNEGSKA (reference sequence). The CDR3 runs 10 residues. V shed 4 bases and J shed 10 bases, with 10 bases lying between them. As DNA, the CDR3 is TGCAGTGCTACGGACATCGACTACACCTTC. Amino acids: CSATDIDYTF.

This sequence joins TRBV7-2 and TRBJ1-1, with D unclear. Germline assignment: CDR1 SGHTA and CDR2 FQGNSA. Trimming removed 5 bases from V and 0 bases from J, with 16 bases in between. This CDR3 is 16 amino acids long. CDR3 amino acids: CASSTTRPGMNTEAFF. The CDR3 nucleotides are TGTGCCAGCAGCACCACACGTCCGGGGATGAACACTGAAGCTTTCTTT. The full variable domain, its missing parts supplied by reference TRBV7-2 and TRBJ1-1, is GAGVSQSPSNKVTEKGKDVELRCDPISGHTALYWYRQSLGQGLEFLIYFQGNSAPDKSGLPSDRFSAERTGGSVSTLTIQRTQQEDSAVYLCASSTTRPGMNTEAFFGQGTRLTVV.

The chain is built from TRBV15 and TRBJ1-5, with D hard to call. V lost 6 bases and J lost 0, with 9 bases in between. Per germline, CDR1 LNHNV and CDR2 YYDKDF (reference sequence). The CDR3 covers 14 residues. The chain's CDR3 is CATSNGYSNQPQHF. CDR3 DNA sequence: TGTGCCACCAGTAACGGTTATAGCAATCAGCCCCAGCATTTT. Combining the CDR3 with reference TRBV15 and TRBJ1-5 gives the whole variable domain DAMVIQNPRYQVTQFGKPVTLSCSQTLNHNVMYWYQQKSSQAPKLLFHYYDKDFNNEADTPDNFQSRRPNTSFCFLDIRSPGLGDTAMYLCATSNGYSNQPQHFGDGTRLSIL.